The sequence of this T cell receptor beta chain was determined in a study of T cell responses to AZD1222 COVID-19 vaccine. Study results and caveats: Vaccine-associated CD4 TCRs spanned spike, dominant at 160-218 and 743-854. Among AZD1222 vaccinees, only five to seven were seropositive at baseline. Targets within unmutated variant regions were reportedly found for nearly half of spike-specific TCRs.

Remarks on this clone: Its antigen is as yet unknown.

The assay was immunoSEQ multiplex PCR, and TCRdb's table has in-frame clones only and misses some. The table shows some 170,000 clones, with about 87% occurring only once. The CDR3 contains 12 residues. Germline CDR1 is MDHEN and CDR2 is SYDVKM. V was cut by 5 bases and J by 3 bases, with 8 bases left in between. This sequence originates from an adult who received the MenACWY meningococcal vaccine as a control. V is TRBV28 and J is TRBJ2-7, with D uncertain. The sample consisted of peripheral blood, taken 28 days after the second dose of the MenACWY control vaccine. CDR3 loop: CASSPKLYEQYF. In DNA, the CDR3 is TGTGCCAGCAGTCCGAAACTCTACGAGCAGTACTTC. The full variable domain, with the rest looked up from reference TRBV28 and TRBJ2-7, is DVKVTQSSRYLVKRTGEKVFLECVQDMDHENMFWYRQDPGLGLRLIYFSYDVKMKEKGDIPEGYSVSREKKERFSLILESASTNQTSMYLCASSPKLYEQYFGPGTRLTVT.